These 17 T cell receptor beta chains were all obtained from the same sample, sequenced in a study of shared clonotypes between healthy human individuals (dated by TCRdb to about 2020). The library was generated by the immunoSEQ multiplex PCR assay. TCRdb took over this immuneACCESS table, retaining in-frame rearrangements with V and J assigned. Such tables are incomplete; in checked studies, under half of the missing clones stem from an unresolved V gene, and the remainder is unexplained. The sample records about 380,000 clones, roughly 96% of which are singletons. The leading ten clones occupy 0.25% to 0.35% of the sample. The source material was memory CD8+ T cells sorted from blood. Taken with the paper, the label for cell subset or site translates to: CD45RO+ cells pooled with CCR7-negative TemRA cells. All receptors come from a man aged 30-40 years in good health.

CDR3 in amino acids: CASSFRGTDTQYF. DNA for the CDR3: TGTGCCAGCAGCTTCAGGGGCACAGATACGCAGTATTTT. The chain has TRBV7-6 and TRBJ2-3, with D possibly being TRBD1 (5 bases). Trimming pared 3 bases from V and 1 base from J, leaving 5 bases between. In germline, CDR1 is SGHVS, CDR2 FNYEAQ. CDR3 length: 13 amino acids. The whole variable domain, filled in from reference TRBV7-6 and TRBJ2-3, reads GAGVSQSPRYKVTKRGQDVALRCDPISGHVSLYWYRQALGQGPEFLTYFNYEAQQDKSGLPNDRFSAERPEGSISTLTIQRTEQRDSAMYRCASSFRGTDTQYFGPGTRLTVL.

This chain joins TRBV5-4 and TRBJ2-2; D is perhaps TRBD1 or TRBD2 (5 bases each). Between the trimmed V and J ends, which lost 4 bases and 2 bases, there was a span of 6 bases. This CDR3 has 13 amino acids. From germline, CDR1 is SGHNT and CDR2 YYREEE (reference sequence). CDR3 DNA sequence: TGTGCCAGCAGCCGGGACAACACCGGGGAGCTGTTTTTT. Its translation is CASSRDNTGELFF. The whole variable domain, remainder taken from reference TRBV5-4 and TRBJ2-2, is ETGVTQSPTHLIKTRGQQVTLRCSSQSGHNTVSWYQQALGQGPQFIFQYYREEENGRGNFPPRFSGLQFPNYSSELNVNALELDDSALYLCASSRDNTGELFFGEGSRLTVL.

The chain carries TRBV11-2 and TRBJ2-5; 11 nucleotides agree with TRBD2. With the DNA end fitting TRBJ2-7 better, the J assignment may be wrong. The germline V gene encodes CDR1 SGHAT and CDR2 FQNNGV. The CDR3 consists of 15 residues. The DNA for the CDR3 is TGTGCCAGCAGCTCACTAGCGGGAGCGGGGTTCGAGCAGTACTTC. Protein product: CASSSLAGAGFEQYF.

V is TRBV6-5 and J is TRBJ2-3; a weak D match, TRBD2 (6 bases). The germline V and J ends were trimmed by 6 bases and 2 bases, with 15 bases remaining between them. CDR1 is MNHEY, CDR2 SVGAGI, per germline. The CDR3 has 15 amino acids. CDR3 protein: CASSLAGLDTDTQYF. CDR3 bases: TGTGCCAGCAGCCTTGCGGGACTTGACACAGATACGCAGTATTTT.

The V gene is TRBV5-4, the J gene TRBJ2-5; 15 bases are shared with TRBD2. Germline lookup yields CDR1 SGHNT and CDR2 YYREEE (reference sequence). The V gene end was trimmed by 6 bases and the J gene end by 1 base; junction bases not matched to a gene: 13. The CDR3 totals 19 residues. In DNA form, the CDR3 reads TGTGCCAGCATTCTGGTCCCGGGACTAGCGGGAGGCCTCCAAGAGACCCAGTACTTC. Translation: CASILVPGLAGGLQETQYF.

This clone was counted once. V gene TRBV29-1 combines with J gene TRBJ2-3; D may be TRBD1 or TRBD2 (5 bases each). CDR3 length: 13 amino acids. Germline CDR1 reads SQVTM; CDR2 reads ANQGSEA. CDR3 nucleotides: TGCCCCGGGACCAGGCTAAACACAGATACGCAGTATTTT. It codes for CPGTRLNTDTQYF.

The chain combines TRBV30 with TRBJ1-2; D gene uncertain. This CDR3 comprises 13 residues. V was shortened by 5 bases and J by 4 bases, with 14 bases between the two germline ends. Germline CDR1 and CDR2: GTSNPN and SVGIG (reference sequence). In nucleotides, the CDR3 is TGTGCCTGGTTGACACTTCTCCCCTATGGCTACACCTTC. Protein sequence: CAWLTLLPYGYTF.

The gene calls are TRBV12-2 and TRBJ2-7. TRBV12-2 counts as a pseudogene. The CDR3 contains 12 residues. The CDR3 spells CASRLDSYEQYF. Here the CDR3 DNA reads TGTGCAAGTCGCTTAGACTCCTACGAGCAGTACTTC.

The J gene is TRBJ2-3, the V gene TRBV2; 9 nucleotides line up with TRBD2. V shed 4 bases, J shed 2 bases, and the junction held 7 bases outside the gene matches. CDR1 and CDR2 from the germline V gene are SNHLY and FYNNEI. The CDR3 consists of 16 residues. CDR3 in DNA: TGTGCCAGCAGTGTCGGGGCTAGCGGGACCACAGATACGCAGTATTTT. Protein: CASSVGASGTTDTQYF.

The genes are TRBV28 and TRBJ1-5, with D possibly matching TRBD1 (5 bases). Germline loops: CDR1 MDHEN, CDR2 SYDVKM. V was shortened by 3 bases and J by 3 bases, with 12 bases between the two germline ends. This CDR3 is 15 amino acids long. The DNA of the CDR3 is TGTGCCAGCAGTTTCTCGGCAGGGCTCAATCAGCCCCAGCATTTT. Translating gives CASSFSAGLNQPQHF.

The chain employs TRBV6-6 and TRBJ1-5; no firm D call. Germline loops: CDR1 MNHNY, CDR2 SVGAGI (reference sequence). V lost 7 bases and J lost 3, with 10 bases in between. This CDR3 spans 13 amino acids. Written as DNA, the CDR3 is TGTGCCAGCATCCCTCAGGTCAATCAGCCCCAGCATTTT. It codes for CASIPQVNQPQHF.

The chain joins TRBV5-6 to TRBJ2-4; D gene ambiguous. The germline gives CDR1 SGHDT, CDR2 YYEEEE. The CDR3 totals 16 residues. V shed 0 bases and J shed 0 bases, with 10 bases lying between them. CDR3 bases: TGTGCCAGCAGCTTGGCCCATGAACTAGCCAAAAACATTCAGTACTTC. This sequence encodes CASSLAHELAKNIQYF.

V usage is TRBV12-5 and J usage is TRBJ2-1, with TRBD1 as a possible D gene (7 bases). The CDR3 runs 21 residues. Trimming took 2 bases from V and 3 from J, leaving 29 bases between them. Germline V gene lookup returns CDR1 LGHNT and CDR2 FRNRAP. CDR3 loop: CASGLPLTGFRTTFIYNEQFF. CDR3 in DNA: TGTGCTAGTGGTTTGCCCCTGACAGGGTTTCGGACTACATTCATCTACAATGAGCAGTTCTTC.

The chain carries TRBV27 and TRBJ2-7; 7 positions match TRBD2. The CDR3 totals 14 residues. The J segment lost 2 bases and the V segment lost 3 bases, leaving 4 bases of the junction unmatched. Looked up from germline, CDR1 is MNHEY and CDR2 is SMNVEV (reference sequence). CDR3 residues: CASSLASGAYEQYF. In nucleotides, the CDR3 is TGTGCCAGCAGTTTGGCTAGCGGAGCCTACGAGCAGTACTTC.

The V call is TRBV9, the J call TRBJ2-7; D is uncertain. Trimming pared 4 bases from V and 5 bases from J, leaving 16 bases between. The CDR3 has 14 residues. Germline CDR1 and CDR2: SGDLS and YYNGEE. The CDR3 nucleotides are TGTGCCAGCAGCAACCCGGGCCTAAGGAACGAGCAGTACTTC. Its protein is CASSNPGLRNEQYF.

The V gene is TRBV19, the J gene TRBJ2-2, with TRBD2 matching 8 bases. The V gene's germline CDR1 is LNHDA and CDR2 SQIVND (reference sequence). The V and J ends lost 3 bases and 2 bases, in that order; junction bases with no gene match: 5. CDR3 length: 16 residues. The CDR3 is CASSIVSGRNTGELFF. The CDR3 nucleotides read TGTGCCAGTAGTATTGTCAGCGGGAGAAACACCGGGGAGCTGTTTTTT.

The chain combines TRBV5-6 with TRBJ2-4; 9 bases are a match to TRBD2. Trimming cost V 2 bases and J 4 bases; bases outside gene matches: 4. Germline V gene data show CDR1 as SGHDT and CDR2 as YYEEEE. CDR3 length: 15 amino acids. Written as DNA, the CDR3 is TGTGCCAGCAGCTTCCGGACTAGCGCAAAAAACATTCAGTACTTC. Protein: CASSFRTSAKNIQYF.